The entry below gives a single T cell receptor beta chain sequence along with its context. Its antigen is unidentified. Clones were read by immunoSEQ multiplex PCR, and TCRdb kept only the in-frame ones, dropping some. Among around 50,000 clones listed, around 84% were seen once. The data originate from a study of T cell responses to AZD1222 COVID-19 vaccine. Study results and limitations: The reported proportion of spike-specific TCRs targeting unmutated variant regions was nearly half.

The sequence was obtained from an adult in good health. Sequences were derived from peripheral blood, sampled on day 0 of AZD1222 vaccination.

The CDR3 loop is CASSYRGRNTEAFF. DNA for the CDR3: TGTGCCAGCAGTTACAGGGGGAGGAACACTGAAGCTTTCTTT. The J gene is TRBJ1-1, the V gene TRBV6-5, with D perhaps matching TRBD1 (6 bases). CDR3 size: 14 residues. Trimming stripped 2 bases from V and 1 base from J, with 8 bases between. Germline CDR1 is MNHEY and CDR2 is SVGAGI.